The 10 T cell receptor beta chains reported below all come from one sample, sequenced in a study of beta chain features in type 1 diabetes. Isolated RNA was reverse transcribed in full, so expressed TCRB transcripts were sequenced. The assay was immunoSEQ multiplex PCR, and TCRdb's table has in-frame clones only and misses some. The data contain 250,000 to 300,000 clones, under 8.5% of them singletons. The specimen sequenced was central memory CD4+ T cells from blood. These receptors were collected from a woman aged 18-35 years in good health.

This clone was detected many times. The chain carries TRBV14 and TRBJ2-1; possibly TRBD1 for D (5 bases). Germline V gives CDR1 SGHDN, CDR2 FVKESK. Trimming took off 1 base at V and 9 bases at J, with 10 bases between the two ends. The CDR3 consists of 13 residues. Written as DNA, the CDR3 is TGTGCCAGCAGCCAAGCAGGGCCGGCTGAGCAGTTCTTC. It yields the protein CASSQAGPAEQFF.

This clone was seen more than once but under ten times. The rearrangement links TRBV7-3 to TRBJ2-5; D not resolved. Trimming removed 7 bases at V and 0 bases at J, with 15 bases between. Germline CDR1 SGHTA, CDR2 FQGTGA. The CDR3 is 15 residues long. As DNA, the CDR3 is TGTGCCAGCACCTCCCAGTCCTGGGACCAAGAGACCCAGTACTTC. Protein product: CASTSQSWDQETQYF.

This clone was counted many times. This chain joins TRBV29-1 and TRBJ2-7, with D maybe TRBD2 (6 bases). Germline CDR1 reads SQVTM; CDR2 reads ANQGSEA. V was pared by 7 bases and J by 0 bases, with 10 bases between. The CDR3 runs to 12 residues. CDR3 sequence: CSGSGSSYEQYF. The CDR3, as DNA: TGCAGCGGTAGCGGCAGCTCCTACGAGCAGTACTTC.

V usage is TRBV27 and J usage is TRBJ2-7, with 9 positions matching TRBD1. Germline V gene data show CDR1 as MNHEY and CDR2 as SMNVEV (reference sequence). The V and J ends lost 2 bases and 0 bases, in that order; junction bases with no gene match: 2. This CDR3 has 15 amino acids. This CDR3 reads CASSLGTGSSYEQYV. CDR3 DNA sequence: TGTGCCAGCAGTTTAGGGACAGGGAGCTCCTACGAGCAGTACGTC.

This clone appeared a few times. This chain joins TRBV14 and TRBJ2-1; no firm D call. Germline loops: CDR1 SGHDN, CDR2 FVKESK. V lost 0 bases and J lost 13, with 13 bases in between. The CDR3 extends over 13 amino acids. The CDR3 coding sequence is TGTGCCAGCAGCCAAGATCTGGCAGGTCGTCAGTTCTTC. Translating it yields CASSQDLAGRQFF.

This clone was detected a few times. This sequence joins TRBV25-1 and TRBJ1-3; no definite D call. Trimming removed 7 bases at V and 8 bases at J, with 15 bases between. The germline gives CDR1 MGHDK, CDR2 SYGVNS. The CDR3 has 13 residues. CDR3 in DNA: TGTGCCAGCACAAAGGGTGTCGGGGACACCATATATTTT. This codes for CASTKGVGDTIYF.

This rearrangement joins TRBV9 to TRBJ1-4; TRBD1 matches 9 bases. The trim removed 4 bases at V and 8 bases at J, leaving 6 bases unmatched. The CDR3 covers 14 residues. In germline, CDR1 is SGDLS, CDR2 YYNGEE. The DNA for the CDR3 is TGTGCCAGCAGCCCACAGGGGGCGGGCGAAAAACTGTTTTTT. Its protein is CASSPQGAGEKLFF.

The chain links TRBV7-2 to TRBJ2-7; 7 positions match TRBD1. The trim removed 5 bases at V and 6 bases at J, leaving 7 bases unmatched. CDR1 is SGHTA and CDR2 is FQGNSA in the germline V gene. CDR3 length: 13 amino acids. The CDR3 loop reads CASSQGQQREQYF. Written as DNA, the CDR3 is TGTGCCAGCAGCCAGGGACAGCAGCGCGAGCAGTACTTC.

With regard to this clone: This same CDR3 is encoded by further DNA sequences in the sample. The chain joins TRBV18 to TRBJ1-1, with a weak D call TRBD1 (5 bases). This CDR3 comprises 12 residues. The ends were cut back, 1 base at V and 8 bases at J, with 8 bases in the middle. Germline CDR1 and CDR2: KGHSH and LQKENI. CDR3 sequence reads: CASSPLQGEAFF. DNA of the CDR3: TGTGCCAGCTCACCACTCCAGGGAGAAGCTTTCTTT.

The V and J genes are TRBV15 and TRBJ1-2, with D unclear. Germline V CDR1 and CDR2: LNHNV, YYDKDF (reference sequence). The length of the CDR3 is 13 residues. Trimming pared 3 bases from V and 2 bases from J, leaving 7 bases between. The CDR3 region is CATSRRVNYGYTF. The DNA for the CDR3 is TGTGCCACCAGCAGGAGAGTGAACTATGGCTACACCTTC.